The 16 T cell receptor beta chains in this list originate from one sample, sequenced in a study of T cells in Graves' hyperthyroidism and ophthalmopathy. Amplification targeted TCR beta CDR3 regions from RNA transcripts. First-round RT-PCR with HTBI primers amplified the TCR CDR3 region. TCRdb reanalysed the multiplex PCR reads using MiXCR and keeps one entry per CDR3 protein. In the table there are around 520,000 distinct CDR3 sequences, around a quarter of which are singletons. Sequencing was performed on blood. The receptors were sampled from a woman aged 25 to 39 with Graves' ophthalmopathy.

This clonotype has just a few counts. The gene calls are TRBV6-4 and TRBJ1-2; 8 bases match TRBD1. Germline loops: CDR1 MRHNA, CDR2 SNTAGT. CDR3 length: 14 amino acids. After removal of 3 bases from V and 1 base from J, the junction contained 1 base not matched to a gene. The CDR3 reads CASSEQGDNYGYTF. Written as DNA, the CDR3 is TGTGCCAGCAGTGAACAGGGGGATAACTATGGCTACACCTTC.

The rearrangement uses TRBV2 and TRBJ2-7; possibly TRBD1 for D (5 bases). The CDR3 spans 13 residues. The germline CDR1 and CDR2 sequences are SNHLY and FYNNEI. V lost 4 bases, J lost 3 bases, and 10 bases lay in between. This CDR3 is CASSGRQYYEQYF. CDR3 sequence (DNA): TGTGCCAGCAGTGGGAGACAGTACTACGAGCAGTACTTC.

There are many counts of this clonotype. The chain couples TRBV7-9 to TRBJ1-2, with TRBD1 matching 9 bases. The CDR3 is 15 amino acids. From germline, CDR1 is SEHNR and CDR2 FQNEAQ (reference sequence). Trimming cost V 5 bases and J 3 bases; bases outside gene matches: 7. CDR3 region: CASSPRTGADYGYTF. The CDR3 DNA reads TGTGCCAGCAGCCCTAGGACAGGGGCGGACTATGGCTACACCTTC.

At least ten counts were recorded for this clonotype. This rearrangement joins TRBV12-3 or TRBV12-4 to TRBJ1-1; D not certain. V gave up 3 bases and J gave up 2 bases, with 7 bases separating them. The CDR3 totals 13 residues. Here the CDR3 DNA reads TGTGCCAGCAGTTTCCCAGTAAACACTGAAGCTTTCTTT. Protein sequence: CASSFPVNTEAFF.

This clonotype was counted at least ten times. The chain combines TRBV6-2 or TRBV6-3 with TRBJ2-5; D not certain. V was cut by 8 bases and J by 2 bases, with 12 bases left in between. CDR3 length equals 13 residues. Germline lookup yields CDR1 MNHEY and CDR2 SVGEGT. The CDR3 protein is CASLSDIQETQYF. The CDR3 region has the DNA TGTGCCAGCCTGTCGGATATACAAGAGACCCAGTACTTC.

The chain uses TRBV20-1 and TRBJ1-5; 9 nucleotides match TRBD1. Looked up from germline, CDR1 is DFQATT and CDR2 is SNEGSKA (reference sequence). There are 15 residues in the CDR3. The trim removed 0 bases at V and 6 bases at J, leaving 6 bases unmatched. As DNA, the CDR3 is TGCAGTGCTAGAGAAACAGGGGGCAGGGGTCAGCCCCAGCATTTT. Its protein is CSARETGGRGQPQHF.

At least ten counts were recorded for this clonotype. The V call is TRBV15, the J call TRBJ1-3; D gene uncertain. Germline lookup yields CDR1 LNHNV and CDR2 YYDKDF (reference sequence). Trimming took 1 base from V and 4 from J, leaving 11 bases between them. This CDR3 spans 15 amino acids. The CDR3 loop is CATSRASLTGNTIYF. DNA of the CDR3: TGTGCCACCAGCAGAGCGTCCTTGACCGGAAACACCATATATTTT.

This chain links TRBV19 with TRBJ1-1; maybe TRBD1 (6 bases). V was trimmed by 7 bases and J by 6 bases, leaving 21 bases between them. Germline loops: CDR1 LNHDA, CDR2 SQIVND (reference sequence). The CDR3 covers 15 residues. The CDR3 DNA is TGTGCCAGTACCCCTATCGCCAGGGGCTCCCCTGAAGCTTTCTTT. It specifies CASTPIARGSPEAFF.

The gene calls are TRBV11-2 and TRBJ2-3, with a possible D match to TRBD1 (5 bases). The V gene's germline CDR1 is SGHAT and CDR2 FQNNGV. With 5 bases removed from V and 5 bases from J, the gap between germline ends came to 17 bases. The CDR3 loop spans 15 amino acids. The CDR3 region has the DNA TGTGCCAGCAGCCCAGGCGGCAGGGCGATAGATACGCAGTATTTT. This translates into CASSPGGRAIDTQYF.

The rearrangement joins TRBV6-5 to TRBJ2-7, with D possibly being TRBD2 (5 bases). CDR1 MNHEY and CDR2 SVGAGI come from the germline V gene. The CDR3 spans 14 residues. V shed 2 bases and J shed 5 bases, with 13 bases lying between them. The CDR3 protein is CASSYSWAGDEQYF. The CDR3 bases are TGTGCCAGCAGTTACAGCTGGGCGGGTGACGAGCAGTACTTC.

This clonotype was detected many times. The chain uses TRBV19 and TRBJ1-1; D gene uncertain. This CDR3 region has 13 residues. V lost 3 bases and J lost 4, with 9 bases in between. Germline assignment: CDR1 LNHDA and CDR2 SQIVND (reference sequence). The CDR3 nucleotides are TGTGCCAGTAGTATTATGGGAAGCACTGAAGCTTTCTTT. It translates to CASSIMGSTEAFF.

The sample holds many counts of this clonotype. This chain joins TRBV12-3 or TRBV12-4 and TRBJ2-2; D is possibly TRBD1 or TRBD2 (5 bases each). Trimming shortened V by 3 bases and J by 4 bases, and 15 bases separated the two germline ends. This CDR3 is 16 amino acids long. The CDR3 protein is CASSFSGQGPTGELFF. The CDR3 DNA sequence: TGTGCCAGCAGTTTTTCAGGGCAGGGACCCACCGGGGAGCTGTTTTTT.

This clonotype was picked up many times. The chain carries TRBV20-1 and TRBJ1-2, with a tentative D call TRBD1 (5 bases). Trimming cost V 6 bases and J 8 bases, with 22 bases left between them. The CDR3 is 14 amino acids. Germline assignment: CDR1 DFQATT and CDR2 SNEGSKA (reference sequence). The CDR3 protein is CSAAAGQEVRGYTF. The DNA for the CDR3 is TGCAGTGCCGCGGCGGGGCAGGAGGTTCGAGGCTACACCTTC.

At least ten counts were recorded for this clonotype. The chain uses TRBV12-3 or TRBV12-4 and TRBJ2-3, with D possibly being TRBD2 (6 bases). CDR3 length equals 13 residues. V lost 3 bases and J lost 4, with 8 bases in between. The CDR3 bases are TGTGCCAGCAGTTTTGGCGGGGCAGATACGCAGTATTTT. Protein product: CASSFGGADTQYF.

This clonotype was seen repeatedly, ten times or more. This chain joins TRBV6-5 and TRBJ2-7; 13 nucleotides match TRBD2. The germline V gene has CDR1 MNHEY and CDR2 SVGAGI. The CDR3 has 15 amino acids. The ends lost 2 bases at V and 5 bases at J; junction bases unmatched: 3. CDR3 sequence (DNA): TGTGCCAGCAGTTACACTAGCGGGGGGGCCGACGAGCAGTACTTC. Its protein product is CASSYTSGGADEQYF.

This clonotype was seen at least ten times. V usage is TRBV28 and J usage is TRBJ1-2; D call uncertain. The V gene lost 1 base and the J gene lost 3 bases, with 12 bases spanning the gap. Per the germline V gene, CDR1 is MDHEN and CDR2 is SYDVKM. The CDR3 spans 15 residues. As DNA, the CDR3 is TGTGCCAGCAGTTTATTCCGGGCGGGGTACTATGGCTACACCTTC. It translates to CASSLFRAGYYGYTF.